Shown below are 27 T cell receptor beta chains from a single sample sequenced in a study of metastatic and nonmetastatic thyroid tumors (dated by TCRdb to 2018 to 2021). No patient had received any treatment before thyroid surgery. Library preparation employed PCR. This sample was sequenced with an Illumina HiSeq 4000. The raw public reads went through TCRdb reprocessing: fastp at Q25, MiXCR clone calling, in-frame beta chains kept. This sample lists tens of thousands of clones; around 47% were detected once. The ten largest clones add up to around a quarter of the sample. The sequenced sample consisted of tumor tissue. Receptor source: a male donor with papillary thyroid cancer or a benign thyroid nodule (not recorded which). Some clones in this sample may be carry-over from other donors' samples.

This clone was counted at least ten times. The chain links TRBV30 to TRBJ1-1; D gene ambiguous. Trimming took off 5 bases at V and 5 bases at J, with 9 bases between the two ends. CDR1 is GTSNPN, CDR2 SVGIG, per germline (reference sequence). The CDR3 totals 11 residues. As DNA, the CDR3 is TGTGCCTGGTTTAGGAGAACTGAAGCTTTCTTT. This codes for CAWFRRTEAFF.

This clone is categorized as medium-sized. The chain is built from TRBV18 and TRBJ1-5; maybe TRBD1 (6 bases). Germline CDR1 is KGHSH and CDR2 is LQKENI. The V and J ends lost 3 bases and 4 bases respectively, with 13 bases between them. The CDR3 length is 15 residues. For the CDR3, the DNA is TGTGCCAGCTCACCGGGCAGGGGAAGGAATCAGCCCCAGCATTTT. Its protein is CASSPGRGRNQPQHF.

Of note for this clone: A read error may account for a junction end that differs from germline. The rearrangement uses TRBV5-1 and TRBJ2-1; D remains ambiguous. CDR3 size: 13 residues. Germline loops: CDR1 SGHRS, CDR2 YFSETQ. This CDR3 reads CASRPRPYNEQSF. For the CDR3, the DNA is TGCGCCAGCAGGCCCCGCCCTTACAATGAGCAGTCCTTC.

This chain joins TRBV5-1 and TRBJ1-5; D uncertain. Trimming took 7 bases from V and 2 from J, leaving 10 bases between them. The CDR3 covers 13 residues. CDR1 and CDR2 (germline): SGHRS, YFSETQ. CDR3 in amino acids: CASRVDRNQPQHF. The CDR3 nucleotides are TGCGCCAGCCGGGTGGACCGCAATCAGCCCCAGCATTTT.

The chain employs TRBV5-1 and TRBJ2-2; TRBD1 or TRBD2 may be the D gene (8 bases each). Trimming stripped 4 bases from V and 1 base from J, with 14 bases between. This CDR3 comprises 16 residues. Germline V gene data show CDR1 as SGHRS and CDR2 as YFSETQ. The CDR3 spells CASSTGGTGNTGELFF. The CDR3 nucleotides are TGCGCCAGCAGCACGGGAGGGACAGGGAACACCGGGGAGCTGTTTTTT.

In this sample, this clone turned up a few times. V and J are TRBV11-2 and TRBJ2-3; unclear D gene. Germline assignment: CDR1 SGHAT and CDR2 FQNNGV. This CDR3 spans 14 amino acids. V dropped 5 bases and J dropped 0 bases, with 9 bases sitting between them. The CDR3 region has the DNA TGTGCCAGCAGCCCCCTTCCTAGCACAGATACGCAGTATTTT. Its translation: CASSPLPSTDTQYF.

This sequence joins TRBV28 and TRBJ2-7, with D perhaps TRBD1 (5 bases). V shed 6 bases and J shed 3 bases, with 12 bases lying between them. CDR3 length: 13 residues. Germline V gene data show CDR1 as MDHEN and CDR2 as SYDVKM. The CDR3 spells CASRRTTSYEQYF. For the CDR3, the DNA is TGTGCCAGCAGGAGGACAACCAGCTACGAGCAGTACTTC.

This chain connects TRBV11-2 to TRBJ2-2, with TRBD1 matching over 9 bases. The CDR3 runs 17 residues. Looked up from germline, CDR1 is SGHAT and CDR2 is FQNNGV. V lost 2 bases and J lost 0; bases outside the gene matches: 4. The DNA for the CDR3 is TGTGCCAGCAGCTTAAAACAGGGGGCGCCGAACACCGGGGAGCTGTTTTTT. It yields the protein CASSLKQGAPNTGELFF.

J is TRBJ1-6 and V is TRBV12-3 or TRBV12-4; 7 nucleotides line up with TRBD1. V was clipped by 4 bases and J by 6 bases; unmatched bases: 6. This CDR3 comprises 15 residues. CDR3 amino acids: CASSWGGGGNSPLHF. CDR3 sequence (DNA): TGTGCCAGCAGTTGGGGAGGGGGCGGTAATTCACCCCTCCACTTT.

The V and J genes are TRBV19 and TRBJ2-1, with a possible D match to TRBD2 (6 bases). The length of the CDR3 is 17 residues. Germline values: CDR1 LNHDA, CDR2 SQIVND (reference sequence). V shed 7 bases and J shed 0 bases, with 19 bases lying between them. The DNA for the CDR3 is TGTGCCAGTAACCTCCTCCCGGGGCGGGGCTCCTACAATGAGCAGTTCTTC. Protein sequence: CASNLLPGRGSYNEQFF.

The chain has TRBV20-1 and TRBJ2-7, with D tentatively TRBD1 (6 bases). The germline V gene encodes CDR1 DFQATT and CDR2 SNEGSKA (reference sequence). V dropped 3 bases and J dropped 2 bases, with 17 bases sitting between them. The CDR3 spans 15 residues. CDR3 in amino acids: CSASPAGTSTYEQYF. In DNA, the CDR3 is TGCAGTGCTAGCCCCGCCGGGACAAGTACCTACGAGCAGTACTTC.

The rearrangement links TRBV20-1 to TRBJ1-2; a possible D gene is TRBD1 (5 bases). The CDR3 contains 13 residues. V shed 3 bases and J shed 4 bases, with 12 bases lying between them. Germline CDR1 and CDR2: DFQATT and SNEGSKA (reference sequence). CDR3 in amino acids: CSARAGTTYGYTF. For the CDR3, the DNA is TGCAGTGCTAGGGCCGGGACCACCTATGGCTACACCTTC.

In DNA form, the CDR3 reads TGCGCCAGCAGCTTGTCCCCCCTCTACGAGCAGTACTTC. Translating it yields CASSLSPLYEQYF. The genes are TRBV5-1 and TRBJ2-7; D remains ambiguous. CDR3 length equals 13 residues. V lost 1 base and J lost 3, with 8 bases in between. In germline, CDR1 is SGHRS, CDR2 YFSETQ.

The rearrangement uses TRBV27 and TRBJ1-6; 9 bases agree with TRBD1. There are 17 residues in the CDR3. Looked up from germline, CDR1 is MNHEY and CDR2 is SMNVEV (reference sequence). With 6 bases clipped from V and 2 bases from J, the junction kept 8 bases outside the gene matches. CDR3 bases: TGTGCCAGCAGCCAAGGGACAGGGATCCCCTATAATTCACCCCTCCACTTT. Its protein is CASSQGTGIPYNSPLHF.

This clone was observed a handful of times. The chain is built from TRBV11-1 and TRBJ2-3, with D perhaps matching TRBD1 or TRBD2 (6 bases each). Germline CDR1 reads SGHAT; CDR2 reads FQDESV (reference sequence). The V end lost 1 base, the J end lost 6 bases, and 14 bases lay between the germline ends. The CDR3 length is 15 residues. The DNA for the CDR3 is TGTGCCAGCAGCTTAGGCAGAGGGGGGCAGGATACGCAGTATTTT. Translation: CASSLGRGGQDTQYF.

This clone turned up a few times. This chain uses TRBV12-3 or TRBV12-4 with TRBJ1-2; D gene uncertain. V dropped 4 bases and J dropped 1 base, with 4 bases sitting between them. This CDR3 spans 12 amino acids. The CDR3 spells CASSYSNYGYTF. CDR3 in DNA: TGTGCCAGCAGTTACAGTAACTATGGCTACACCTTC.

This clone was counted between two and nine times. The chain employs TRBV28 and TRBJ2-3; 10 positions match TRBD1. CDR1 MDHEN and CDR2 SYDVKM come from the germline V gene. V lost 6 bases to trimming and J lost 4 bases; unmatched junction nucleotides: 10. There are 16 residues in the CDR3. The CDR3 sequence is CASRMAGTGDADTQYF. CDR3 DNA: TGTGCCAGCAGAATGGCCGGGACAGGGGACGCAGATACGCAGTATTTT.

A single count supports this clone. The genes are TRBV4-3 and TRBJ1-6; D gene ambiguous. Germline CDR1 reads LGHNA; CDR2 reads YSLEER. Trimming took off 1 base at V and 10 bases at J, with 5 bases between the two ends. This CDR3 is built from 12 residues. The CDR3 sequence is CASSQGMSPLHF. The CDR3 DNA sequence: TGCGCCAGCAGCCAAGGGATGTCACCCCTCCACTTT.

The genes are TRBV4-3 and TRBJ2-6; a weak D match, TRBD2 (5 bases). The CDR3 covers 17 residues. Per germline, CDR1 LGHNA and CDR2 YSLEER. V was shortened by 0 bases and J by 3 bases, with 12 bases between the two germline ends. This CDR3 is CASSQEGRGVGANVLTF. The DNA for the CDR3 is TGCGCCAGCAGCCAAGAAGGTCGGGGTGTTGGGGCCAACGTCCTGACTTTC.

The chain uses TRBV20-1 and TRBJ2-1; tentatively, D is TRBD1 (7 bases). CDR1 DFQATT and CDR2 SNEGSKA come from the germline V gene (reference sequence). This CDR3 has 13 residues. The chain's CDR3 is CSAEGASVNEQFF. The CDR3 nucleotides are TGCAGCGCGGAGGGGGCCTCGGTCAATGAGCAGTTCTTC.

The J gene is TRBJ2-1, the V gene TRBV11-2; 10 bases agree with TRBD2. Losses at the gene ends were 6 bases for V and 6 bases for J; bases not matched to a gene: 8. The CDR3 is 15 residues long. Germline assignment: CDR1 SGHAT and CDR2 FQNNGV. CDR3 residues: CASREAGGPVNEQFF. For the CDR3, the DNA is TGTGCCAGCAGAGAAGCGGGAGGGCCGGTCAATGAGCAGTTCTTC.

The J gene is TRBJ2-7, the V gene TRBV6-1; 7 nucleotides agree with TRBD1. Germline lookup yields CDR1 MNHNS and CDR2 SASEGT. V lost 8 bases, J lost 3 bases, and 4 bases stayed unmatched. This CDR3 contains 12 residues. The CDR3 DNA reads TGTGCCAGCTCTAGGGGGCGCTACGAGCAGTACTTC. Protein: CASSRGRYEQYF.

As regards this clone: Germline is not matched at one junction end, which may reflect a read error. This sample includes further DNA sequences coding for the same CDR3. The chain uses TRBV29-1 and TRBJ1-1, with TRBD1 matching 7 bases. CDR3 length equals 13 residues. Germline CDR1 is SQVTM and CDR2 is ANQGSEA. The CDR3 loop is CSAEGGQSYEAFF. In DNA form, the CDR3 reads TGCAGCGCCGAGGGGGGACAGAGCTATGAAGCTTTCTTC.

This clone was observed at least ten times. This chain links TRBV5-6 with TRBJ2-7, with D perhaps TRBD1 (6 bases). The V gene lost 4 bases and the J gene lost 0 bases, with 11 bases spanning the gap. CDR1 and CDR2 from the germline V gene are SGHDT and YYEEEE. This CDR3 has 14 residues. The CDR3 loop reads CASSAPGHSYEQYF. In nucleotides, the CDR3 is TGTGCCAGCAGCGCTCCGGGACACTCCTACGAGCAGTACTTC.

This clone was picked up a small number of times. At one boundary the junction diverges from the germline segment, which might be a read error. The chain links TRBV28 to TRBJ2-7; D unclear. CDR3 length: 13 residues. Per the germline V gene, CDR1 is MDHEN and CDR2 is SYDVKM. CDR3 in DNA: TGTGCCAGCGGGTCACCGGGCTCCCACGAGCAGTACTTC. This translates into CASGSPGSHEQYF.

This clone was detected only a few times. The V gene is TRBV12-3 or TRBV12-4, the J gene TRBJ1-3, with D uncertain. This CDR3 has 16 residues. V lost 5 bases, J lost 0 bases, and 14 bases lay in between. The CDR3 sequence: CASSPRTGFSGNTIYF. CDR3 sequence (DNA): TGTGCCAGCAGTCCCCGGACGGGATTCTCTGGAAACACCATATATTTT.

V and J are TRBV20-1 and TRBJ1-2, with D possibly TRBD1 on 5 matching bases. V gave up 3 bases and J gave up 5 bases, with 19 bases separating them. CDR1 and CDR2 (germline): DFQATT, SNEGSKA (reference sequence). The length of the CDR3 is 15 residues. The CDR3 protein is CSASTTAEFGYGYTF. The CDR3 bases are TGCAGTGCTAGTACGACAGCGGAGTTCGGGTATGGCTACACCTTC.